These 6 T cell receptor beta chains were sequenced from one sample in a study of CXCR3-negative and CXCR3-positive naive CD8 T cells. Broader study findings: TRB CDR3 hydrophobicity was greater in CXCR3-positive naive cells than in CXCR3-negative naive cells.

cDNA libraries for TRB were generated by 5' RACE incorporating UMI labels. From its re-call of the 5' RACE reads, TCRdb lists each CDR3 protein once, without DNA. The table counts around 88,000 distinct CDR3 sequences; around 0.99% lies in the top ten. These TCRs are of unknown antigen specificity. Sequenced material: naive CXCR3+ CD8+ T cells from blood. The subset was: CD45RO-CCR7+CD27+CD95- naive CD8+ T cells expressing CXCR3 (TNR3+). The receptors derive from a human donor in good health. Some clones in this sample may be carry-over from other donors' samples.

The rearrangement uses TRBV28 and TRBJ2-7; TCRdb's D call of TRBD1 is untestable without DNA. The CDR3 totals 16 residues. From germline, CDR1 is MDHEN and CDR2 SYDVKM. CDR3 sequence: CASSSPEQGILYEQYF.

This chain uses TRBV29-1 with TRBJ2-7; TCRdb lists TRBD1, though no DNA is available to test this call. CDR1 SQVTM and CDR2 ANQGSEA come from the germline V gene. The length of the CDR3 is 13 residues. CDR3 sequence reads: CSVILPGAYEQYF.

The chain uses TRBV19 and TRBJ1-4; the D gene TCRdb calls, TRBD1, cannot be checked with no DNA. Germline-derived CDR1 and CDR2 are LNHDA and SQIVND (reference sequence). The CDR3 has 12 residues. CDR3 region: CASSLGPEKLFF.

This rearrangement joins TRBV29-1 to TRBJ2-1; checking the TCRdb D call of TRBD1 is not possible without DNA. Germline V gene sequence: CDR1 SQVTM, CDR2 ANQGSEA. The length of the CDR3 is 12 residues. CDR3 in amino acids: CRIDRGGNEQFF.

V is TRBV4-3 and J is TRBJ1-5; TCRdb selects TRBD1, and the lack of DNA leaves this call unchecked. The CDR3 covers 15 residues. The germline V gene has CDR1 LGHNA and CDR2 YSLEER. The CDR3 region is CASSQMTGINQPQHF.

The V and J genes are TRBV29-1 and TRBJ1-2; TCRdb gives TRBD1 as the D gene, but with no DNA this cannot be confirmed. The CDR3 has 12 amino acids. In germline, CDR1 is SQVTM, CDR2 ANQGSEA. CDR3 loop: CSVGQGVYGYTF.